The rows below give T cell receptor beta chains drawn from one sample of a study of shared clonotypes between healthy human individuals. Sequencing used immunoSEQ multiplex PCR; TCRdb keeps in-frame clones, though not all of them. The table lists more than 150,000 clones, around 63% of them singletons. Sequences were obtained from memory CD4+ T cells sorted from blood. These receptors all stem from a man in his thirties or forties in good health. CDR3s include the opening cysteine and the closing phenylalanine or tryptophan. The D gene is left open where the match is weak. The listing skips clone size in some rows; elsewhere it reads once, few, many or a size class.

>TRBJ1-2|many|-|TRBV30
CAWSPRIGRSYGYTF
TGTGCCTGGAGTCCCCGGATAGGTCGATCCTATGGCTACACCTTC
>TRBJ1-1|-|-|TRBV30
CAWKVGILMNTEAFF
TGTGCCTGGAAGGTCGGGATACTCATGAACACTGAAGCTTTCTTT
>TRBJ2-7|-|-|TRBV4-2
CASSPNTYEQYF
TGTGCCAGCAGCCCCAACACCTACGAGCAGTACTTC
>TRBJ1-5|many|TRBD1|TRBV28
CASGTVNQPQHF
TGTGCCAGCGGGACAGTTAATCAGCCCCAGCATTTT
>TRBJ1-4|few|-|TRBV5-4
CASRTNPGDEKLFF
TGTGCCAGCCGAACAAACCCAGGGGATGAAAAACTGTTTTTT
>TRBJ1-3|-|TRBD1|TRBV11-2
CASSRGQAAGNTIYF
TGTGCCAGCAGCCGGGGACAGGCCGCTGGAAACACCATATATTTT
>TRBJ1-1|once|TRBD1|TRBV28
CASSTGQGKAFF
TGTGCCAGCAGTACGGGACAGGGCAAAGCTTTCTTT
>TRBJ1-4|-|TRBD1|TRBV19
CASRPDRAGNEKLFF
TGTGCCAGTAGGCCCGACAGGGCGGGGAATGAAAAACTGTTTTTT
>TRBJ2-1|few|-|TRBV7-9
CASSLGEGSPSYNEQFF
TGTGCCAGCAGCTTAGGAGAGGGATCGCCCTCCTACAATGAGCAGTTCTTC
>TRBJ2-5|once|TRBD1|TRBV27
CASSSLDRQETQYF
TGTGCCAGCAGTTCCCTGGACAGGCAAGAGACCCAGTACTTC
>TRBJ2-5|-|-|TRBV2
CASSLPGGGTQYF
TGTGCCAGCAGCTTACCCGGAGGGGGGACCCAGTACTTC
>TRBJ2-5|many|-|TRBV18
CASSPRPGRVETQYF
TGTGCCAGCTCGCCTCGCCCGGGGCGAGTCGAGACCCAGTACTTC
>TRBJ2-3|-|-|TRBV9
CASSIGTSTDTQYF
TGTGCCAGCAGCATCGGGACTAGCACAGATACGCAGTATTTT
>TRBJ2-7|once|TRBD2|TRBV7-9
CASSLGEGVQYEQYF
TGTGCCAGCAGCTTAGGGGAGGGAGTTCAGTACGAGCAGTACTTC
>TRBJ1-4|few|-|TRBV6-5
CASSYRVGGSKKLFF
TGTGCCAGCAGTTACCGAGTGGGGGGATCGAAGAAACTGTTTTTT
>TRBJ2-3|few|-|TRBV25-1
CASSDSRGDTQYF
TGTGCCAGCAGTGATTCTCGGGGGGATACGCAGTATTTT